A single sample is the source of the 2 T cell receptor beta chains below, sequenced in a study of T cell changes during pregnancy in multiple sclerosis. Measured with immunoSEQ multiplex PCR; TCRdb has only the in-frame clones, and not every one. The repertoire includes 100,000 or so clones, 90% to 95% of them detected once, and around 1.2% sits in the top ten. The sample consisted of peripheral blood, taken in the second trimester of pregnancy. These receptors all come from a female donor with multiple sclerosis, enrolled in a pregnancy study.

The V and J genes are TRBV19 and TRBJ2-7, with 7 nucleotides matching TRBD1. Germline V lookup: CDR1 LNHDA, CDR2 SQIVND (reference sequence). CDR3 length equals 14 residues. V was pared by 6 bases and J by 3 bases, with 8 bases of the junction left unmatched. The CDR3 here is CASSRRWDSYEQYF. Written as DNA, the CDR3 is TGTGCCAGTAGCCGAAGATGGGACAGCTACGAGCAGTACTTC.

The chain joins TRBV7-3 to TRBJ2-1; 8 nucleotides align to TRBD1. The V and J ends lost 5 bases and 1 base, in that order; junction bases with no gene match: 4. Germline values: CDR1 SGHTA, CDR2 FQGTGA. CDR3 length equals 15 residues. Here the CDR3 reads CASSPRQGSYNEQFF. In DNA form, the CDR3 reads TGTGCCAGCAGCCCACGACAGGGGTCCTACAATGAGCAGTTCTTC.